Below, one TCR beta chain is given with its context. The study drew all its donors from Caucasian adults living in Nashville, Tennessee. The repertoire was sequenced with immunoSEQ multiplex PCR; TCRdb's copy has only in-frame clones and lacks some. The data contain roughly 1 million clones, 65% to 80% of them singletons. The data stem from a study of shared clonotypes between healthy human individuals. The CDR3 extends over 15 amino acids. Trimming cost V 0 bases and J 4 bases, with 14 bases left between them. Germline V lookup: CDR1 SGHDT, CDR2 YYEEEE. Sequencing was performed on memory CD4+ T cells sorted from blood. The sample's subset: CD45RA-negative fraction. The chain links TRBV5-6 to TRBJ2-7; the D is unclear. The TCR comes from a man aged 18 to 30 in good health. The CDR3 spells CASSLELAPGYEQYF. CDR3 sequence (DNA): TGTGCCAGCAGCTTGGAACTGGCCCCTGGGTACGAGCAGTACTTC.